The sequence of this T cell receptor beta chain was determined in a study of immune evolution from preneoplasia to lung adenocarcinoma. Germline-derived CDR1 and CDR2 are KGHSH and LQKENI. The V and J ends lost 4 bases and 5 bases respectively, with 12 bases between them. This CDR3 region has 13 residues. The method was immunoSEQ multiplex PCR; TCRdb's version includes in-frame clones alone and lacks a portion of them. The sample lists 5,800 or so clones, around 80% occurring once. With regard to this clone: Its antigen is as yet unknown.

Study outcomes and limitations: Top clone share appeared to fall from AAH through AIS, MIA, adenocarcinoma. Clonality was highest in normal lung, lower in later-stage lesions apparently.

V gene TRBV18 combines with J gene TRBJ2-7; D is possibly TRBD1 (6 bases). The sequence was collected from a person aged 50-75 years with lung adenocarcinoma. The specimen was FFPE normal lung tissue adjacent to the tumor. The CDR3 region is CASSRPGDHEQYF. The CDR3 DNA sequence: TGTGCCAGCTCACGGCCAGGGGACCACGAGCAGTACTTC.